These T cell receptor beta chains were read from a single sample in a study of response to subunit inactivated influenza vaccine. One entry per CDR3 protein results from TCRdb running MiXCR on the RT-PCR reads. The table includes around 570,000 distinct CDR3 sequences, approximately 10% detected once. The same sample was also used in a study of T cells expressing NK-cell markers.

The sample was PBMCs from blood, taken on the day of vaccination. The receptors shown here come from a man between 45 and 60 years old who received an inactivated influenza vaccine. Each CDR3 is given with its conserved first and last residue. The order of the fields is CDR3 DNA, CDR3 protein, J gene, V gene, D gene, clone size. D genes are given only for firm matches. The size field is filled for only some rows; it gives once, few, many or a size class.

DNA: TGCGCCAGCAGCCAACCGACAGGGACCGGGGAGCTGTTTTTT; CDR3: CASSQPTGTGELFF; J: TRBJ2-2; V: TRBV4-3; D: TRBD1; size: .
DNA: TGCAGTGCTAGAGAACCGGGACGGATGAACACTGAAGCTTTCTTT; CDR3: CSAREPGRMNTEAFF; J: TRBJ1-1; V: TRBV20-1; D: .; size: .
DNA: TGTGCCATCAGTGATCCCCGGATTACCTACGAGCAGTACTTC; CDR3: CAISDPRITYEQYF; J: TRBJ2-7; V: TRBV10-3; D: .; size: few
DNA: TGCAGTGCTCCACGGGACAGCATCTACGAGCAGTACTTC; CDR3: CSAPRDSIYEQYF; J: TRBJ2-7; V: TRBV20-1; D: TRBD1; size: few
DNA: TGTGCCTGGAGAGGTGGGGCGACCTACAATGAGCAGTTCTTC; CDR3: CAWRGGATYNEQFF; J: TRBJ2-1; V: TRBV30; D: .; size: few
DNA: TGTGCCAGCAGTCTCCGGGGACAGGAGGGACCCTACTATGGCTACACCTTC; CDR3: CASSLRGQEGPYYGYTF; J: TRBJ1-2; V: TRBV28; D: TRBD1; size: .
DNA: TGTGCCAGCAGGAAGACAAGGGGGGACTATGGCGACACCTTC; CDR3: CASRKTRGDYGDTF; J: TRBJ1-2; V: TRBV6-1; D: .; size: .
DNA: TGTGCCAGCAGCTCCGGGCGGGGCCTCCAAGAGACCCAGTACTTC; CDR3: CASSSGRGLQETQYF; J: TRBJ2-5; V: TRBV7-9; D: .; size: few
DNA: TGTGCCAGCGGATCGGGCCAACCTCAATTAGATACGCAGTATTTT; CDR3: CASGSGQPQLDTQYF; J: TRBJ2-3; V: TRBV5-5; D: .; size: few
DNA: TGTGCCAGCAGCCAGGTACTATCAGGCGAGCAGTACTTC; CDR3: CASSQVLSGEQYF; J: TRBJ2-7; V: TRBV3-1; D: .; size: .
DNA: TGTGCCAGCAGCCAAACCGGGGGAGAAGAGACCCAGTACTTC; CDR3: CASSQTGGEETQYF; J: TRBJ2-5; V: TRBV3-1; D: .; size: many
DNA: TGTGCCAGCAGTCCCGGACAGGGGGCTTCTGGGGCCAACGTCCTGACTTTC; CDR3: CASSPGQGASGANVLTF; J: TRBJ2-6; V: TRBV12-3/TRBV12-4; D: TRBD1; size: .
DNA: TGTGCCAGCAGTCTAGGAGGGGATGGTATCTACGAGCAGTACTTC; CDR3: CASSLGGDGIYEQYF; J: TRBJ2-7; V: TRBV6-1; D: .; size: few
DNA: TGTGCCACCAGTGACCTGGGACTAGCGGAAAACACCGGGGAGCTGTTTTTT; CDR3: CATSDLGLAENTGELFF; J: TRBJ2-2; V: TRBV24-1; D: TRBD2; size: few
DNA: TGTGCCAGCAGCCCCAAATTGGCAAAACAAGAGACCCAGTACTTC; CDR3: CASSPKLAKQETQYF; J: TRBJ2-5; V: TRBV6-2/TRBV6-3; D: .; size: .
DNA: TGTGCCAGCAGTTTCTGGGAAGCGTCCTACGAGCAGTACTTC; CDR3: CASSFWEASYEQYF; J: TRBJ2-7; V: TRBV28; D: .; size: few
DNA: TGTGCCAGCAGTTTTTTAGGCTCCTACGAGCAGTACTTC; CDR3: CASSFLGSYEQYF; J: TRBJ2-7; V: TRBV27; D: .; size: many
DNA: TGTGCCAGCAGCGTCGAGCGGTCCCGGGGCCCGACGAACACCGGGGAGCTGTTTTTT; CDR3: CASSVERSRGPTNTGELFF; J: TRBJ2-2; V: TRBV9; D: .; size: .
DNA: TGCAGTGCTAGTGATGAGGGGACTATAGCAGATACGCAGTATTTT; CDR3: CSASDEGTIADTQYF; J: TRBJ2-3; V: TRBV20-1; D: TRBD2; size: few
DNA: TGTGCCAGCAGTTTCTGGGGTTCTGGGGTTCCTCAGCCCCAGCATTTT; CDR3: CASSFWGSGVPQPQHF; J: TRBJ1-5; V: TRBV12-3/TRBV12-4; D: .; size: few
DNA: TGTGCCAGCGGCCCCGGGCTAGCCTGCGAGCAGTACTTC; CDR3: CASGPGLACEQYF; J: TRBJ2-7; V: TRBV4-2; D: .; size: .
DNA: TGTGCCAGCAGTTTGATGGCAGACTACAATGAGCAGTTCTTC; CDR3: CASSLMADYNEQFF; J: TRBJ2-1; V: TRBV12-3/TRBV12-4; D: .; size: many
DNA: TGTGCCAGCAGCTTTTACCCGGGCTCCGAGCAGTACTTC; CDR3: CASSFYPGSEQYF; J: TRBJ2-7; V: TRBV7-2; D: .; size: few
DNA: TGTGCCAGCAGCGAGGGACAGGGTAGCTACAATGAGCAGTTCTTC; CDR3: CASSEGQGSYNEQFF; J: TRBJ2-1; V: TRBV7-3; D: TRBD1; size: few
DNA: TGTGCCAGCAGTCCGACTAGCGGGGGCACAGATACGCAGTATTTT; CDR3: CASSPTSGGTDTQYF; J: TRBJ2-3; V: TRBV2; D: TRBD2; size: many
DNA: TGTGCCATCAGGGAACTAGGCACAGATACGCAGTATTTT; CDR3: CAIRELGTDTQYF; J: TRBJ2-3; V: TRBV10-3; D: .; size: .
DNA: TGCAGTGCTCCTAGCGGGACACCTTACGAGCAGTACTTC; CDR3: CSAPSGTPYEQYF; J: TRBJ2-7; V: TRBV20-1; D: TRBD2; size: few
DNA: TGTGCCAGCAGCCCACAATTCTCCTTGTATAACTATGGCTACACCTTC; CDR3: CASSPQFSLYNYGYTF; J: TRBJ1-2; V: TRBV7-2; D: .; size: many
DNA: TGTGCCAGCAGGTCGGAGGGGACTGTTGGCTACACCTTC; CDR3: CASRSEGTVGYTF; J: TRBJ1-2; V: TRBV6-2/TRBV6-3; D: .; size: .
DNA: TGTGCCAGCAGTTTTTGGCAGCTGAACACTGAAGCTTTCTTT; CDR3: CASSFWQLNTEAFF; J: TRBJ1-1; V: TRBV28; D: .; size: .
DNA: TGCAGTCAGTCGGGGGGCAGGGAGACCCAGTACTTC; CDR3: CSQSGGRETQYF; J: TRBJ2-5; V: TRBV20-1; D: .; size: .
DNA: TGCAGTGCTGCCCTAGGACTAGCTTTTGAGCAGTACTTC; CDR3: CSAALGLAFEQYF; J: TRBJ2-7; V: TRBV20-1; D: TRBD2; size: many
DNA: TGTGCCACCAGCAGAGATGAGGAGTTTGGCTACACCTTC; CDR3: CATSRDEEFGYTF; J: TRBJ1-2; V: TRBV15; D: .; size: few
DNA: TGCAGTGGAACCATAGGGGCCTCTGGGACAGATACGCAGTATTTT; CDR3: CSGTIGASGTDTQYF; J: TRBJ2-3; V: TRBV20-1; D: .; size: .
DNA: TGTGCCAGCAGCTTTACTCGGAGACACAATGAGCAGTTCTTC; CDR3: CASSFTRRHNEQFF; J: TRBJ2-1; V: TRBV7-9; D: .; size: .
DNA: TGTGCCAGCAGTTCCGGGGGCACAAGAAAGGAGCAGTACTTC; CDR3: CASSSGGTRKEQYF; J: TRBJ2-7; V: TRBV27; D: .; size: few
DNA: TGTGCCAGCAGCTCAGACAGGGGGCGCGTGGAAAAACTGTTTTTT; CDR3: CASSSDRGRVEKLFF; J: TRBJ1-4; V: TRBV7-2; D: TRBD1; size: few
DNA: TGCAGCGTTGGGACAACTAACACCGGGGAGCTGTTTTTT; CDR3: CSVGTTNTGELFF; J: TRBJ2-2; V: TRBV29-1; D: .; size: few
DNA: TGCGCCAGCAGCCAAGAGGTGAGGGGCGAGACCCAGTACTTC; CDR3: CASSQEVRGETQYF; J: TRBJ2-5; V: TRBV4-3; D: .; size: few
DNA: TGCGCCAGCAGCTTGACTAGCGGTCAAAAAAACATTCAGTACTTC; CDR3: CASSLTSGQKNIQYF; J: TRBJ2-4; V: TRBV10-1; D: TRBD2; size: .
DNA: TGTGCCAGTATGACCCCTACCAATGAGCAGTTCTTC; CDR3: CASMTPTNEQFF; J: TRBJ2-1; V: TRBV19; D: .; size: .
DNA: TGCGCCAGCAGCTTGGAACAGGCGGCCCAGTACTTC; CDR3: CASSLEQAAQYF; J: TRBJ2-5; V: TRBV5-1; D: .; size: few
DNA: TGTGCCAGCAGATCCTGGGACGGTCTGAACACTGAAGCTTTCTTT; CDR3: CASRSWDGLNTEAFF; J: TRBJ1-1; V: TRBV7-9; D: .; size: .
DNA: TGTGCCAGCAGCTTGGGGGGCCCCGCGGGCACTGAAGCTTTCTTT; CDR3: CASSLGGPAGTEAFF; J: TRBJ1-1; V: TRBV7-9; D: .; size: few
DNA: TGTGCCAGCAGCTCCCAGGGTGTGACTGAAGCTTTCTTT; CDR3: CASSSQGVTEAFF; J: TRBJ1-1; V: TRBV7-9; D: .; size: few
DNA: TGTGCCAGCAATACTGCGAACACCGGGGAGCTGTTTTTT; CDR3: CASNTANTGELFF; J: TRBJ2-2; V: TRBV6-2/TRBV6-3; D: .; size: few
DNA: TGTGCCTGGAGTATCCGGGGGCCCTACGAGCAGTACTTC; CDR3: CAWSIRGPYEQYF; J: TRBJ2-7; V: TRBV30; D: .; size: few
DNA: TGTGCCAGCAGTGAGACTAGCGGGGAGTCAGCCTACAATGAGCAGTTCTTC; CDR3: CASSETSGESAYNEQFF; J: TRBJ2-1; V: TRBV9; D: TRBD2; size: .
DNA: TGTGCCAGTAGTACGATACTTATGAACACTGAAGCTTTCTTT; CDR3: CASSTILMNTEAFF; J: TRBJ1-1; V: TRBV19; D: .; size: few
DNA: TGTGCCAGCAGTTTTCTTCTCTCCTACGAGCAGTACTTC; CDR3: CASSFLLSYEQYF; J: TRBJ2-7; V: TRBV6-2/TRBV6-3; D: .; size: few